This T cell receptor beta chain was documented in a study of T-cell reconstitution after alpha-beta-depleted transplantation in children. Study-level results: T-cell numbers and diversity, one year after transplant, stemmed largely from T cells that were newly produced. Surviving thymic progenitors and recipient T cells were the source of high TCRbeta diversity at day 60 in some patients. Expanded graft clones, several hundred of them, were reportedly the source of alpha-beta T cells about two months after transplant.

Preparation of the TCRbeta library used unique molecular identifiers. TCRdb re-analysed the PCR reads in MiXCR, keeping a single row per CDR3 protein. The sample comprises 300,000 to 350,000 distinct CDR3 sequences, around 25% of which are singletons, and about 10% rests with the top ten. In germline, CDR1 is SGHTA, CDR2 FQGNSA. This CDR3 is built from 19 residues. Losses at the gene ends were 0 bases for V and 1 base for J; bases not matched to a gene: 12. Regarding this clonotype: Its antigen is undetermined.

Material: PBMCs, mostly from graft donor cells, obtained 180 days after TCRalphabeta/CD19-depleted stem cell transplant. This TCR was sampled from a male patient between 5 and 17 years old who had a stem cell transplant for acute lymphoblastic leukemia, so the T cells may come from the graft donor. This chain uses TRBV7-2 with TRBJ2-1; 7 bases are shared with TRBD2. The CDR3 is CASSLALPGGRPSYNEQFF. The CDR3 region has the DNA TGTGCCAGCAGCTTAGCCCTCCCGGGGGGACGCCCTTCCTACAATGAGCAGTTCTTC.